The sequence of this T cell receptor beta chain was determined in a study of tumor and adjacent non-tumor tissue in lung cancer. About the study: The patients, roughly eleven men and a handful of women, were roughly 30 to 80 with stage I to III disease.

No cell sorting was done before RNA was extracted from the tissue. Donors were chemotherapy-naive, newly diagnosed lung cancer surgical patients in China, August–late 2014. Germline-derived CDR1 and CDR2 are SGHNT and YYREEE (reference sequence). This CDR3 spans 15 amino acids. Overall study results and limits: Tumor repertoires had a smaller top 100 clone share than normal lung. TCR diversity was significantly greater in tumor than normal lung tissue.

As for this clonotype: Its target is unknown. Sequence at one end of the junction differs from germline and may be a read error.

The library came from three nested PCR rounds adapted from ARM-PCR protocols. TCRdb processed the multiplex PCR reads anew with MiXCR; each CDR3 protein has one entry. The table shows over 130,000 distinct CDR3 sequences, with around two thirds occurring only once. This sequence originates from a man between 60 and 75 years old with small cell lung cancer. The specimen was lung tumor tissue. The chain is built from TRBV5-4 and TRBJ2-2, with TRBD2 matching 7 bases. CDR3 sequence (DNA): TGTGCCAGCAGCCGGGGACTACCGGGAGACGGGGAGCTGTTCTTT. It is translated as CASSRGLPGDGELFF.